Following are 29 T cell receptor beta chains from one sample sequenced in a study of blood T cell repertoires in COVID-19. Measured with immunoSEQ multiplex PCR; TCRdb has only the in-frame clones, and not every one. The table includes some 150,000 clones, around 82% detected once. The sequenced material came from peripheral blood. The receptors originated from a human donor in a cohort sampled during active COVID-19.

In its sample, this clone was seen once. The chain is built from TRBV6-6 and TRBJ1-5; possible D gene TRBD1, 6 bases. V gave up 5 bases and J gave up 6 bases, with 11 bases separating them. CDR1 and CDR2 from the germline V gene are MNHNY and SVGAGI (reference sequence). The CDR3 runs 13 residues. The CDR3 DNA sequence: TGTGCCAGCAGTGCCACAGGGTCTCAGCCCCAGCATTTT. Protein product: CASSATGSQPQHF.

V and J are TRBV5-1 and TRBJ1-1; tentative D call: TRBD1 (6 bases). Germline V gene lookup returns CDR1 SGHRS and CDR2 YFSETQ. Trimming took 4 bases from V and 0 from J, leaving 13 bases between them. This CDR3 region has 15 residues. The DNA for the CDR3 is TGCGCCAGCAGCCCGCAAGGGGGGGTGAACACTGAAGCTTTCTTT. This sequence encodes CASSPQGGVNTEAFF.

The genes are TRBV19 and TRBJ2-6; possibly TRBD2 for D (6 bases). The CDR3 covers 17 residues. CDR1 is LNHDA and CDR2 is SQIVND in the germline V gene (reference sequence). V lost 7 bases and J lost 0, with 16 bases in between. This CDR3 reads CASKTAEGISGANVLTF. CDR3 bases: TGTGCCAGTAAAACAGCGGAGGGTATCTCTGGGGCCAACGTCCTGACTTTC.

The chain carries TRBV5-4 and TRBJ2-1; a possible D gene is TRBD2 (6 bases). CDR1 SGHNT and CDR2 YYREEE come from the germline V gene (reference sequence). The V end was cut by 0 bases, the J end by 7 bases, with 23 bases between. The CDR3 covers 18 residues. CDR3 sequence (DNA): TGTGCCAGCAGCTTGGATTCCGGGTTTGGAGTGGCGGGGAATGAGCAGTTCTTC. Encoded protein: CASSLDSGFGVAGNEQFF.

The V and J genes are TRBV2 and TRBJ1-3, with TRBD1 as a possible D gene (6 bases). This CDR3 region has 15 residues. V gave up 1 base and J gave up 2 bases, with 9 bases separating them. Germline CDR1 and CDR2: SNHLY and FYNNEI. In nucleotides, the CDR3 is TGTGCCAGCAGTGAAGAACAGGGTACTGGAAACACCATATATTTT. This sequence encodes CASSEEQGTGNTIYF.

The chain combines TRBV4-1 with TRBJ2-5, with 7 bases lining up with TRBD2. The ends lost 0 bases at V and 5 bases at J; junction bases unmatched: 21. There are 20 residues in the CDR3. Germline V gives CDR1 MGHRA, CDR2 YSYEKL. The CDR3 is CASSQDGIFAASGPGETQYF. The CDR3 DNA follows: TGCGCCAGCAGCCAAGATGGGATTTTCGCGGCTAGCGGCCCGGGGGAGACCCAGTACTTC.

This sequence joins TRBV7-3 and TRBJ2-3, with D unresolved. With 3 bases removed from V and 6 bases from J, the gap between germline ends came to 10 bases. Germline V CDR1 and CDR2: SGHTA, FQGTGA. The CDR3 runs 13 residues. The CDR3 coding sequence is TGTGCCAGCAGCTTGAGGCCTTGGGATACGCAGTATTTT. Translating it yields CASSLRPWDTQYF.

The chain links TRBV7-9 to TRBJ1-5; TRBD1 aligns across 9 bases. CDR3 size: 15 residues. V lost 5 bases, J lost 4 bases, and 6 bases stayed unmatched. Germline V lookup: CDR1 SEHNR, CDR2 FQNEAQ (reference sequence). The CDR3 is CASSAGQGANQPQHF. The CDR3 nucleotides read TGTGCCAGCAGCGCGGGACAGGGAGCAAATCAGCCCCAGCATTTT.

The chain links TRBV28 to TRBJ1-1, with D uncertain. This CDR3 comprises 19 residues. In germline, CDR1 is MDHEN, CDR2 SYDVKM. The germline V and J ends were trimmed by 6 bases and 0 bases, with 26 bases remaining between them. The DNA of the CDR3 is TGTGCCAGCAGAGGTCCCAGGTCAAATGGGCACGGGGTGAACACTGAAGCTTTCTTT. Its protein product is CASRGPRSNGHGVNTEAFF. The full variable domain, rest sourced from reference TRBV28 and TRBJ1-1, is DVKVTQSSRYLVKRTGEKVFLECVQDMDHENMFWYRQDPGLGLRLIYFSYDVKMKEKGDIPEGYSVSREKKERFSLILESASTNQTSMYLCASRGPRSNGHGVNTEAFFGQGTRLTVV.

CDR3 bases: TGTGCCAGCAGTTTATGGTGGGCGGGGGGCATCGATGAGCAGTTCTTC. It yields the protein CASSLWWAGGIDEQFF. The genes are TRBV28 and TRBJ2-1; TRBD2 aligns across 8 bases. The CDR3 is 16 amino acids. Germline V CDR1 and CDR2: MDHEN, SYDVKM. After removal of 0 bases from V and 8 bases from J, the junction contained 9 bases not matched to a gene.

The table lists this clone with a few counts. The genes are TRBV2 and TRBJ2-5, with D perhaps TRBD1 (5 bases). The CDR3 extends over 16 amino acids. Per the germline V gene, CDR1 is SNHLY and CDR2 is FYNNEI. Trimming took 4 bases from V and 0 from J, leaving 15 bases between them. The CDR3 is CASSGTGHLYQETQYF. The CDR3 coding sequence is TGTGCCAGCAGTGGTACAGGACACCTGTACCAAGAGACCCAGTACTTC.

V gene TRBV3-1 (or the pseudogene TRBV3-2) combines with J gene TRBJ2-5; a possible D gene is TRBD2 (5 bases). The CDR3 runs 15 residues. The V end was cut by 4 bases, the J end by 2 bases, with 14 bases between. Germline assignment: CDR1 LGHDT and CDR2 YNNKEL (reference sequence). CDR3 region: CASSRLALGQETQYF. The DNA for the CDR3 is TGTGCCAGCAGCCGGTTAGCGTTGGGGCAAGAGACCCAGTACTTC.

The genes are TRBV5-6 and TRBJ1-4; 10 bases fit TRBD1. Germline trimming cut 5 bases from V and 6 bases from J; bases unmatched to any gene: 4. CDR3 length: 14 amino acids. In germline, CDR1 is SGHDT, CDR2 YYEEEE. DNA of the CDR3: TGTGCCAGCAGTAGGACAGGGGGTGATGAAAAACTGTTTTTT. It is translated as CASSRTGGDEKLFF. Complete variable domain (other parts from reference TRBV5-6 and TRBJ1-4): DAGVTQSPTHLIKTRGQQVTLRCSPKSGHDTVSWYQQALGQGPQFIFQYYEEEERQRGNFPDRFSGHQFPNYSSELNVNALLLGDSALYLCASSRTGGDEKLFFGSGTQLSVL.

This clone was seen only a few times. The CDR3 region is CASSYLAAANTEAFF. The CDR3 DNA reads as TGTGCCAGCAGCTACTTAGCGGCTGCCAACACTGAAGCTTTCTTT. V and J are TRBV7-9 and TRBJ1-1; D remains ambiguous. The CDR3 extends over 15 amino acids. Germline V CDR1 and CDR2: SEHNR, FQNEAQ (reference sequence). Trimming cost V 4 bases and J 2 bases, with 14 bases left between them.

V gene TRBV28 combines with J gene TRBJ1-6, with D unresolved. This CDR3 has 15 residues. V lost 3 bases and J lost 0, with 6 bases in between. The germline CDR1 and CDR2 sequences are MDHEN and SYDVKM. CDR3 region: CASSFRSSYNSPLHF. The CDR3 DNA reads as TGTGCCAGCAGTTTCCGGAGCTCCTATAATTCACCCCTCCACTTT.

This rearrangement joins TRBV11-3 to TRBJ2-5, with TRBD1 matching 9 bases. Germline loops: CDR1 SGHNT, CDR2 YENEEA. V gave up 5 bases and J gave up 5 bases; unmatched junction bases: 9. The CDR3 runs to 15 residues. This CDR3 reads CASSRGDRESETQYF. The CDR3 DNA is TGTGCCAGCAGCAGAGGGGACAGGGAGAGTGAGACCCAGTACTTC.

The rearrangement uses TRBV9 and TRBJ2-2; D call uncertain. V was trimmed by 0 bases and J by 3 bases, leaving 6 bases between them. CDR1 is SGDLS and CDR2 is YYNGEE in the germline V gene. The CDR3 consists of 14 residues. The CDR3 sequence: CASSVVQYTGELFF. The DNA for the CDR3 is TGTGCCAGCAGCGTAGTACAGTACACCGGGGAGCTGTTTTTT. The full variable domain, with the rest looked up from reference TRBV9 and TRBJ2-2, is DSGVTQTPKHLITATGQRVTLRCSPRSGDLSVYWYQQSLDQGLQFLIQYYNGEERAKGNILERFSAQQFPDLHSELNLSSLELGDSALYFCASSVVQYTGELFFGEGSRLTVL.

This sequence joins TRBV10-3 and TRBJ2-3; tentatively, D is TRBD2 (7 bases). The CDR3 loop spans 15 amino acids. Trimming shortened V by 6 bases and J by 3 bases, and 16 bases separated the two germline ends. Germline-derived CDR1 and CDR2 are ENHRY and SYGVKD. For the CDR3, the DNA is TGTGCCATCAGGGTGGGGAGGGGGGCGACAGATACGCAGTATTTT. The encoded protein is CAIRVGRGATDTQYF.

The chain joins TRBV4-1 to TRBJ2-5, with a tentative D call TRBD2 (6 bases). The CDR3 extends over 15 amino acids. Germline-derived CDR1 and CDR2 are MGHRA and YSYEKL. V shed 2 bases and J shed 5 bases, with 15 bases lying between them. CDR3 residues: CASSQLSGGRETQYF. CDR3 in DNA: TGCGCCAGCAGCCAACTAAGCGGAGGGAGGGAGACCCAGTACTTC.

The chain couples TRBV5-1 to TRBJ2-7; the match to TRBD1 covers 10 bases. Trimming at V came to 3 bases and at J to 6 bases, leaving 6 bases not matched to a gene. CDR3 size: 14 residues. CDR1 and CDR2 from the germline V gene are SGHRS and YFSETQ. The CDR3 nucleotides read TGCGCCAGCAGCTCCGGGACAGGGGTGTTCGAGCAGTACTTC. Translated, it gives CASSSGTGVFEQYF.

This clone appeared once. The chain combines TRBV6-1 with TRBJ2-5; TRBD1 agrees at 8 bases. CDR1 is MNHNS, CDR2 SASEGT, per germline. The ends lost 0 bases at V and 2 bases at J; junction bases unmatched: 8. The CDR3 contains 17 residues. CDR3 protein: CASSEAGQGRWQETQYF. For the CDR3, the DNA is TGTGCCAGCAGTGAAGCCGGACAGGGACGATGGCAAGAGACCCAGTACTTC.

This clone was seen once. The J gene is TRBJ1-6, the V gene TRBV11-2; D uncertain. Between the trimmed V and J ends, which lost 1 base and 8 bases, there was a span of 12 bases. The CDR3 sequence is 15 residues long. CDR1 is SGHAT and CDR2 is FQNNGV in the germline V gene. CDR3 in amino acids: CASSLGGQPDSPLHF. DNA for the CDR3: TGTGCCAGCAGCTTAGGAGGCCAGCCAGATTCACCCCTCCACTTT.

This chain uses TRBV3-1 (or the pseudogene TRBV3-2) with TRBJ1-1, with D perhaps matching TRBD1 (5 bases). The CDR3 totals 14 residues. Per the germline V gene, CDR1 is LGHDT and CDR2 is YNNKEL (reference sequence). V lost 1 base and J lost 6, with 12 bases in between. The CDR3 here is CASSQVGDSSEAFF. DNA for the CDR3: TGTGCCAGCAGCCAAGTTGGGGACTCATCTGAAGCTTTCTTT.

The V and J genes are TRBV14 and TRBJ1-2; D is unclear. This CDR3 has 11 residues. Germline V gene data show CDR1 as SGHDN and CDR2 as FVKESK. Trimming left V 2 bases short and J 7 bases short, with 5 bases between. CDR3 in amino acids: CASSQRGGYTF. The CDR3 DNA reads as TGTGCCAGCAGCCAACGGGGTGGCTACACCTTC.

The CDR3 sequence is CASSYNNQPQHF. CDR3 DNA: TGTGCCAGCAGTTATAACAATCAGCCCCAGCATTTT. The V gene is TRBV6-5, the J gene TRBJ1-5; D is unclear. The CDR3 spans 12 residues. The germline V and J ends were trimmed by 3 bases and 3 bases, with 3 bases remaining between them. CDR1 is MNHEY and CDR2 is SVGAGI in the germline V gene.

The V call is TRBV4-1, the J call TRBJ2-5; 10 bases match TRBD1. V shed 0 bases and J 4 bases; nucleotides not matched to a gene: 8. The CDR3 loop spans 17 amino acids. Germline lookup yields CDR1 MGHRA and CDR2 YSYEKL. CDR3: CASSQDIWDRGRETQYF. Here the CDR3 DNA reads TGCGCCAGCAGCCAAGATATTTGGGACAGGGGAAGAGAGACCCAGTACTTC.

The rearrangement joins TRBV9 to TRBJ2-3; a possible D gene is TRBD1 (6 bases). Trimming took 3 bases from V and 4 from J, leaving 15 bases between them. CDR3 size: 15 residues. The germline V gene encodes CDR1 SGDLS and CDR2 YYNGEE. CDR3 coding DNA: TGTGCCAGCAGCGCCCCCAGGGGAACATCAGATACGCAGTATTTT. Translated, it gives CASSAPRGTSDTQYF.

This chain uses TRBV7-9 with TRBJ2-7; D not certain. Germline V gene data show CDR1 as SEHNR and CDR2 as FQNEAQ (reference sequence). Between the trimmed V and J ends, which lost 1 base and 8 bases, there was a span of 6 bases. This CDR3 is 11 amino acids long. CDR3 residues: CASSLELKQYF. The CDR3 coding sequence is TGTGCCAGCAGCTTAGAGCTGAAGCAGTACTTC.

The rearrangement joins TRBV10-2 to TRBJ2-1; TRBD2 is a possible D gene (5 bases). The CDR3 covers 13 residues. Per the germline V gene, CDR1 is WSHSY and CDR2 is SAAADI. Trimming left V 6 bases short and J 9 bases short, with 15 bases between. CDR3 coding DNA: TGCGCCAGCAGCCCGGACTTGCAGGCTGAGCAGTTCTTC. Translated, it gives CASSPDLQAEQFF.